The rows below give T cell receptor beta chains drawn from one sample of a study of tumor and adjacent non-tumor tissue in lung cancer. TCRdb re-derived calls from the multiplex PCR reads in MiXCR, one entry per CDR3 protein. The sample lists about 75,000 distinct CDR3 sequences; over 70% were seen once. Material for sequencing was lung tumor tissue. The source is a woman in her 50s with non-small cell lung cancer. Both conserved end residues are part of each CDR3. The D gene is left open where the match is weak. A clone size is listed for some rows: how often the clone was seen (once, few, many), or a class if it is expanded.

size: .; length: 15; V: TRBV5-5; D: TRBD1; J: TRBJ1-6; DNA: TGTGCCAGCTGCTCCACAGGGGGCTCGAATTCACCCCTCCACTTT; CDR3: CASCSTGGSNSPLHF
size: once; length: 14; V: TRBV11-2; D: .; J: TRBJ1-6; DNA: TGTGCCAGCAGCACCGATGGTAGGCGCGATACCCTCCACTTT; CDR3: CASSTDGRRDTLHF
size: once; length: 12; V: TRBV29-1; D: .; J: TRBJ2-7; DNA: TGCAGCGTAGAGGCGCAGAACCACGAGCAGTACTTC; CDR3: CSVEAQNHEQYF
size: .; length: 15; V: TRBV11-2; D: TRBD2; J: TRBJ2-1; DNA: TGTGCCAGCAGCCCCCGGACTAGTGGGGTGGGTAAGCAATTCTTC; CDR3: CASSPRTSGVGKQFF
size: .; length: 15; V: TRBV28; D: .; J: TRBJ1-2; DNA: TGTGCCAGCAGTTTAATGGAGGCCTGGAACTATGGCTACACTTTC; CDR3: CASSLMEAWNYGYTF
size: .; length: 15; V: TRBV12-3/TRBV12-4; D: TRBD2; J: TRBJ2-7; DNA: TGTGCCAGCAGCCGTTCGTGGGGGGGGTCCTACGAGCAGAATTTC; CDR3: CASSRSWGGSYEQNF
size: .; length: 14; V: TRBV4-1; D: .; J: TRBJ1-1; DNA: TGCGCCAGCAACCAAGCAGGGTACGACACTGTAGCTTTCTTT; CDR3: CASNQAGYDTVAFF
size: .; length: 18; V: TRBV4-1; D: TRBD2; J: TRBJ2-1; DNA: TGCGCTAGCAGCCTCGGGAATAGCGGGAGGGTCTCCCACAATGAGCAGTTCTTC; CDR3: CASSLGNSGRVSHNEQFF
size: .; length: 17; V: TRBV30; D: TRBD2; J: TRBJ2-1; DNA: TGTGCCTGGAGTACCGGACTAGCGGGTTTCTCATACAATGAGCAGCTCTTC; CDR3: CAWSTGLAGFSYNEQLF
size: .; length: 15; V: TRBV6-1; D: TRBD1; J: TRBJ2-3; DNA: TGTACCAGCAGTGACAGGGACATATACGATCAGCCCCAGTATTTT; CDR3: CTSSDRDIYDQPQYF
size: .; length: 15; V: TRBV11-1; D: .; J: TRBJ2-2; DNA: TGTGCCAACAGCTTGTTTCAAGCGAACACCAGGGAGCTGTTTTTT; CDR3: CANSLFQANTRELFF
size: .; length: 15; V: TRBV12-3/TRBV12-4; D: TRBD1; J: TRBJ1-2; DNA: TGTGCCAGCACCGTAGGGGGACAGGAGTTCTATGGCTACACCTTC; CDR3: CASTVGGQEFYGYTF
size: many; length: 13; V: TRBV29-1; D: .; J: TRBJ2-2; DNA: TGCAGCATTGAGAGGGACCTTCACGGGGAGCTGTTTTTT; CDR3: CSIERDLHGELFF
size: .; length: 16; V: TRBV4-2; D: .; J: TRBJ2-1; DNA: TGTGCCAGCAGCCAAGATTTTATCGGGAGTTACAATGAGCAGTCCTTC; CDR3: CASSQDFIGSYNEQSF
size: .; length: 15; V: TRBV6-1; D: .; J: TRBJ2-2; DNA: TGTGTCAGCAGTGATCAGGACGCCCACACCGGGGAGCTGCTTTTT; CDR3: CVSSDQDAHTGELLF
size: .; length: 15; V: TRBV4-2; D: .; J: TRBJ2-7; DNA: TGTGCCTGCAGCGCCCGGACTAACAACGCCTACGAGCAGTACTTC; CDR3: CACSARTNNAYEQYF
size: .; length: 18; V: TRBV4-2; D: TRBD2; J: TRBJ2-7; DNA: TGTGCCGGCAGCCAAGAAGGACTAGCTGGAGAAGACCGCTACGAGCGGTACTTC; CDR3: CAGSQEGLAGEDRYERYF
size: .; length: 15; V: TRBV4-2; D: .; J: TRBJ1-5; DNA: TGTGCCAGCAGCCATGACCACACTAGCAATCAGCCCCAGCACTTT; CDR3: CASSHDHTSNQPQHF
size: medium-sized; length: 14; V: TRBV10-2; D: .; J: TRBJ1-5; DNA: TGCGCCAGCAGTGGGGCTGGTGCGCAGCAGCCCCAGCATTTT; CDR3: CASSGAGAQQPQHF
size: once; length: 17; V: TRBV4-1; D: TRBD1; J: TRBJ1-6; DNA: TGCGTCAGCAGCCGAGTAGTGGACAGGGAGCGGGATTCACCCCTCCACTTT; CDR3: CVSSRVVDRERDSPLHF
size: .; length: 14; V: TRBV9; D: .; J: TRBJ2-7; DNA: TGTGCCAGCAGCGTAGCTGTACAGGGAAACGAGCAGTGCTTC; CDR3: CASSVAVQGNEQCF
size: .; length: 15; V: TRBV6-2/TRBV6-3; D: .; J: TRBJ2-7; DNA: TGTGCCAGCAGTTACTCGGCGAGAGTCCTCTACGAGCAGTACTTC; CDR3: CASSYSARVLYEQYF
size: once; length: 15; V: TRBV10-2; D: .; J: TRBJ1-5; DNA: TGCGCCAACAGTGGGGCAGGGATAGAAAATCAGCCCCAGCATTTT; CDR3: CANSGAGIENQPQHF
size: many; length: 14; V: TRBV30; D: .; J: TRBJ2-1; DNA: TGTGCCTGGAGTTTGCGGAGCTCCTACAATGAGCAGTTCTTC; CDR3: CAWSLRSSYNEQFF
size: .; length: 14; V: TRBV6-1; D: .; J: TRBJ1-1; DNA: TGTGCTAGCAAGGTGGCAGACATGAATACTGAAGCTTTCTTT; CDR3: CASKVADMNTEAFF
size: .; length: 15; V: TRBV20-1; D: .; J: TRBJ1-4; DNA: TGCAGTGCCCCGACAGAGGGGATGGCTAATGAAAAACTGTTTTTT; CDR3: CSAPTEGMANEKLFF
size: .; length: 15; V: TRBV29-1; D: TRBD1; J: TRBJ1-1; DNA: TGCAGCGTTGCAGGGGGCTGGGGGAAGAACACTGAAGCTTTCTTT; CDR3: CSVAGGWGKNTEAFF
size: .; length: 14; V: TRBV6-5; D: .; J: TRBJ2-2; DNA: TGTGCCAGCAGTTACCGAGGGGTTGCCGGGGAGCTGTTTTTT; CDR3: CASSYRGVAGELFF
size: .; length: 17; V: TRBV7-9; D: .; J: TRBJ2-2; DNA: TGTGCCAGCAGCTGGGGGGGACAGACCTTTAATACCGGGGAGCTGTTCTTT; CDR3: CASSWGGQTFNTGELFF
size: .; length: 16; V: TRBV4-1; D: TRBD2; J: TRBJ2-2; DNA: TGTGCTAGCAGCCGAACCTCCACTAGCGCCACCGGGGAGCTGTTTTTT; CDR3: CASSRTSTSATGELFF
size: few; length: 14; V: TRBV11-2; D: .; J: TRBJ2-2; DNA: TGTGCTAGCAGCTATACTAGAGACATCGGGGAGCTGTTTTTT; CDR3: CASSYTRDIGELFF
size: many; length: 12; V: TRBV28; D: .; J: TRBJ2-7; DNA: TGTGCCACCAGCGGCAGTCGCTACGAGCAGTACTTC; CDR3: CATSGSRYEQYF
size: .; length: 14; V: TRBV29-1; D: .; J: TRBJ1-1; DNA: TGCTGCGTTGTACCTACCGTGGGTAACACTGAAGCTTTCTTT; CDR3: CCVVPTVGNTEAFF
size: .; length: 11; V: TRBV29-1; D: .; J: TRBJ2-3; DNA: TGCAGCGTTGACAGCACAAATACGCAGTGTTTT; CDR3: CSVDSTNTQCF
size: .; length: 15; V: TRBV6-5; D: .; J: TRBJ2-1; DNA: TGTGCCTGCAGTTACGACGGGGCAGTCTACAATGAGCAGTTCTTC; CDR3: CACSYDGAVYNEQFF
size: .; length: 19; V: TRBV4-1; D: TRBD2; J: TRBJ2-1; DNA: TGCACCAGCAGCCATTCGGGACTAGCGGGAGGGCCAAGATACAATGAGCAGTTCTTC; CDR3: CTSSHSGLAGGPRYNEQFF
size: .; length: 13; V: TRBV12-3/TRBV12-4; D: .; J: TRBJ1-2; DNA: TGTGCCAGCATTTTAGTAATCGGCCAGGCCTACACCTTC; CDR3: CASILVIGQAYTF
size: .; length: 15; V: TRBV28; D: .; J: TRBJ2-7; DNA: TGTGCCAGCAGTTTAAATAGTGGGATTGCCTACGAGCAGTACTTC; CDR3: CASSLNSGIAYEQYF
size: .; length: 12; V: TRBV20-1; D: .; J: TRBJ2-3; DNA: TGCAGTGTTCGTTGGGTGGCAGATATGCAGTATTTT; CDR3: CSVRWVADMQYF
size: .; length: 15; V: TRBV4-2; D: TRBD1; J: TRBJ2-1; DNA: TGTGCCAGCGGCCAAGATTGGACAGGGAACAATGAGCGGTTCTTC; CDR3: CASGQDWTGNNERFF
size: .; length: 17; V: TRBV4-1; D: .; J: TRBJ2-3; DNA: TGCACCAGCAGCCAAGAGGTACCGGGTAGTGGCCCAGATACGCAGTATTTT; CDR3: CTSSQEVPGSGPDTQYF
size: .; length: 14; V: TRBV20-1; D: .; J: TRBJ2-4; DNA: TGCAGTGCACCATCCGAGGGATTGGGGAACATTCAGTACTTC; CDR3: CSAPSEGLGNIQYF